This is a list of T cell receptor beta chains from one sample in a study of siplizumab effects on memory and regulatory T cells. Libraries were prepared by immunoSEQ multiplex PCR; TCRdb keeps only in-frame clonotypes and omits some of them. The table has 50,000 to 70,000 clones, around 96% seen once. Material for sequencing was naive CD8+ T cells sorted from blood. The receptors were gathered from a human donor in good health. CDR3s include the opening cysteine and the closing phenylalanine or tryptophan. A D gene is named only where the DNA matches it firmly. Part of the rows lack a size; the others show once, few, many or a class for expanded clones.

j_call v_call d_call clone_size cdr3_nt cdr3_aa
TRBJ1-5 TRBV30 . . TGTGCCTGGAGTGTTGGCAGCAATCAGCCCCAGCATTTT CAWSVGSNQPQHF
TRBJ1-2 TRBV4-1 TRBD1 . TGCGCCAGCAGCCAAGTTGTCGGACAGGGGATTGGGGGCTACACCTTC CASSQVVGQGIGGYTF
TRBJ2-7 TRBV29-1 TRBD1 . TGCAGCGCTGACAGGGGCTACGAGCAGTACTTC CSADRGYEQYF
TRBJ2-7 TRBV5-4 TRBD2 . TGTGCCAGCAACCCAGCGGGGGGCTCCTACGAGCAGTACTTC CASNPAGGSYEQYF
TRBJ2-7 TRBV5-4 . few TGTGCCAGCAGCTTGGCAGGGTTAACCTACGAGCAGTACTTC CASSLAGLTYEQYF
TRBJ1-5 TRBV4-3 TRBD1 . TGCGCCAGCAGCCCCGGGACAGGATATCAGCCCCAGCATTTT CASSPGTGYQPQHF
TRBJ2-7 TRBV19 . . TGTGCCAGTAGTGCAGGGCCTGCCTACGAGCAGTACTTC CASSAGPAYEQYF
TRBJ1-2 TRBV9 . . TGTGCCAGCAGCGGGACAGCCGGGACGTACAATTATGGCTACACCTTC CASSGTAGTYNYGYTF
TRBJ1-2 TRBV27 . . TGTGCCAGCAGTTTGGGGGCGAACCTCCTCTATGGCTACACCTTC CASSLGANLLYGYTF
TRBJ2-2 TRBV7-9 . . TGTGCCAGCATCCACTCAGGACAGAAGAACACCGGGGAGCTGTTTTTT CASIHSGQKNTGELFF
TRBJ2-3 TRBV2 TRBD1 . TGTGCCATTAGACTATGGGACAGGGAGGAAACCACGACAGATACGCAGTATTTT CAIRLWDREETTTDTQYF
TRBJ2-3 TRBV7-6 . . TGTGCCAGCAGCTACGGGTCAGATACGCAGTATTTT CASSYGSDTQYF
TRBJ2-7 TRBV25-1 . . TGTGCCAGCAGAGGAATCCCAGGGAGCGAGCAGTACTTC CASRGIPGSEQYF
TRBJ2-5 TRBV2 . . TGTGCCAGCAGTGAATACCCGGGACCAGAGACCCAGTACTTC CASSEYPGPETQYF
TRBJ2-1 TRBV6-5 . . TGTGCCAGCACCCCAGGGGCCTACAATGAGCAGTTCTTC CASTPGAYNEQFF
TRBJ2-3 TRBV7-6 . . TGTGCCAGCAGCTTAGGAGGGGGGGCCACAGATACGCAGTATTTT CASSLGGGATDTQYF
TRBJ1-1 TRBV19 . . TGTGCCAGTAGTATATATGCGGCGCCCGTAACTGAAGCTTTCTTT CASSIYAAPVTEAFF
TRBJ2-1 TRBV7-6 TRBD2 . TGTGCCAGCAGCTTAGGGCCGGTTGTACTAGCGGGGACCTACAATGAGCAGTTCTTC CASSLGPVVLAGTYNEQFF
TRBJ2-3 TRBV27 . once TGTGCCAGCAGTCGTAACACAGATACGCAGTATTTT CASSRNTDTQYF
TRBJ2-3 TRBV6-5 . . TGTGCCAGCAGTCCCGTAGCAGATACGCAGTATTTT CASSPVADTQYF
TRBJ2-7 TRBV7-7 . once TGTGCCAGCAGCTTAGTAAAGGGACACGAGCAGTACTTC CASSLVKGHEQYF
TRBJ2-7 TRBV5-4 . . TGTGCCAGCAGCGTATCCCGGGATCCATACGAGCAGTACTTC CASSVSRDPYEQYF
TRBJ1-2 TRBV29-1 TRBD1 once TGCAGCGTTGAAGGCGGACAGGACTATGGCTACACCTTC CSVEGGQDYGYTF
TRBJ1-5 TRBV29-1 TRBD1 . TGCAGCGTGGCGACAGGGGATAGCAATCAGCCCCAGCATTTT CSVATGDSNQPQHF
TRBJ1-5 TRBV19 TRBD1 . TGTGCCAGTAGTATAGCATCCAGGGGGCTCCAGCCCCAGCATTTT CASSIASRGLQPQHF
TRBJ2-7 TRBV4-1 . . TGCGCCAGCAGCCAAGAAGACCGGGGCTCCTACGAGCAGTACTTC CASSQEDRGSYEQYF
TRBJ2-1 TRBV9 . . TGTGCCAGCAGCGCCAACCGGGACCAGCAGTTCTTC CASSANRDQQFF
TRBJ2-5 TRBV6-5 . . TGTGCCAGCAGTTACTCGGCCGGGGAGACCCAGTACTTC CASSYSAGETQYF
TRBJ2-7 TRBV5-4 TRBD1 . TGTGCCAGCAGCGTACAGGGGTCCCACGAGCAGTACTTC CASSVQGSHEQYF
TRBJ2-5 TRBV4-2 . . TGTGCCAGCAGCCAAGCTCTGGCCTTCCAAGAGACCCAGTACTTC CASSQALAFQETQYF
TRBJ2-5 TRBV19 . . TGTGCCAGTAGCGCGGGGGCGTATCAAGAGACCCAGTACTTC CASSAGAYQETQYF
TRBJ2-1 TRBV25-1 TRBD1 . TGTGCCAGTTCGGACAGGGAGCAGTTCTTC CASSDREQFF
TRBJ2-1 TRBV29-1 . . TGCAGCGTTGTCGGAACGGGGGAGCAGTTCTTC CSVVGTGEQFF
TRBJ2-1 TRBV15 . . TGTGCCACCAGCAGCCTCCAACGGGGTGAGCAGTTCTTC CATSSLQRGEQFF
TRBJ2-7 TRBV4-1 . . TGCGCCAGCAGCCAAGACAGGGACGAGCAGTACTTC CASSQDRDEQYF
TRBJ1-1 TRBV6-6 TRBD1 . TGTGCCAGCAGCCCAGGACAGGGGTTGAACACTGAAGCTTTCTTT CASSPGQGLNTEAFF
TRBJ2-2 TRBV29-1 TRBD1 . TGCAGCGTTGCGGGACAGTCCGGGGAGCTGTTTTTT CSVAGQSGELFF
TRBJ2-7 TRBV28 TRBD1 . TGTGCCAGCAGCCAGACAGGGGGCGACTACGAGCAGTACTTC CASSQTGGDYEQYF
TRBJ2-7 TRBV11-1 . . TGTGCCAGCAGCTTGGGAACAGGGAACTACGAGCAGTACTTC CASSLGTGNYEQYF
TRBJ1-4 TRBV28 . once TGTGCCAGCAGGCCCCCTCCAGGGTTGGGAGTTAATGAAAAACTGTTTTTT CASRPPPGLGVNEKLFF
TRBJ2-7 TRBV4-1 . . TGCGCCAGCAGCCAAGATAACCCGGGCTGGGAGCAGTACTTC CASSQDNPGWEQYF
TRBJ2-7 TRBV29-1 . . TGCAGCGTTGAAGAGATAGGCTACGAGCAGTACTTC CSVEEIGYEQYF
TRBJ2-7 TRBV7-9 . . TGTGCCAGCAGCCCCGACGAAGGGAGAACTGACTACGAGCAGTACTTC CASSPDEGRTDYEQYF
TRBJ2-7 TRBV7-8 . . TGTGCCAGCAGCATCTACGTAATTCGGGCGGGGGACAGAATCTACGAGCAGTACTTC CASSIYVIRAGDRIYEQYF
TRBJ2-3 TRBV6-5 . . TGTGCCAGCAGTCTGGGGCCACGAACTGATACGCAGTATTTT CASSLGPRTDTQYF
TRBJ2-7 TRBV7-9 . once TGTGCCAGCAGCACAGACAGGAAAGTGTACGAGCAGTACTTC CASSTDRKVYEQYF
TRBJ1-1 TRBV5-6 . . TGTGCCAGCAGCTTCGCGGGATTTAACACTGAAGCTTTCTTT CASSFAGFNTEAFF
TRBJ1-1 TRBV9 . once TGTGCCAGCAGCGTAGAAGGGAAAAGCACTGAAGCTTTCTTT CASSVEGKSTEAFF
TRBJ2-2 TRBV2 TRBD2 . TGTGCCAGCAGCGGTAGCGGGGGGGCCACCGGGGAGCTGTTTTTT CASSGSGGATGELFF
TRBJ2-5 TRBV5-6 TRBD2 . TGTGCCAGCAGCCAGACGGGACTAGCGGAAGAGACCCAGTACTTC CASSQTGLAEETQYF
TRBJ2-3 TRBV5-4 . . TGTGCCAGCAGCTTGGAGTCAGATACGCAGTATTTT CASSLESDTQYF
TRBJ2-1 TRBV7-7 TRBD2 . TGTGCCAGCAGCTTATCAGTGGGTCTAGCGGGGGGCCTAGACAATGAGCAGTTCTTC CASSLSVGLAGGLDNEQFF
TRBJ2-3 TRBV13 . once TGTGCCAGCAGCCCCGGGACACCTTCAGATACGCAGTATTTT CASSPGTPSDTQYF
TRBJ2-3 TRBV5-1 . . TGCGCCAGCAGCTTGGCACGGCAGGCCTTAGATACGCAGTATTTT CASSLARQALDTQYF
TRBJ1-2 TRBV19 . . TGTGCCAGTAGTTGGGACGGCTATGGCTACACCTTC CASSWDGYGYTF